A single sample is the source of the 14 T cell receptor beta chains below, sequenced in a study of blood T cell repertoires in COVID-19. Profiled with immunoSEQ multiplex PCR; TCRdb holds only in-frame clones, not every one. This table holds approximately 50,000 clones, more than 75% found once. Source material: peripheral blood. Receptors originate from a man in his fifties or sixties with active COVID-19.

This chain connects TRBV11-3 to TRBJ2-7; TRBD1 might be the D (6 bases). V lost 3 bases, J lost 3 bases, and 12 bases lay in between. Germline V lookup: CDR1 SGHNT, CDR2 YENEEA. This CDR3 has 14 residues. CDR3: CASSLAGVSYEQYF. The DNA for the CDR3 is TGTGCCAGCAGCTTGGCAGGGGTTAGCTACGAGCAGTACTTC.

This chain links TRBV6-5 with TRBJ2-7, with TRBD1 as a possible D gene (6 bases). CDR3 size: 15 residues. From germline, CDR1 is MNHEY and CDR2 SVGAGI. Trimming took 6 bases from V and 9 from J, leaving 24 bases between them. DNA for the CDR3: TGTGCCAGCAGGCCCACAGGGTTTGCAGGATGGGTGCAGTACTTC. It specifies CASRPTGFAGWVQYF.

The chain links TRBV5-4 to TRBJ1-2; the D gene is possibly TRBD1 (5 bases). Germline V gives CDR1 SGHNT, CDR2 YYREEE (reference sequence). This CDR3 is 15 amino acids long. The V end was cut by 0 bases, the J end by 5 bases, with 14 bases between. The DNA of the CDR3 is TGTGCCAGCAGCTTGGACAGGCTTAGGGGATATGGCTACACCTTC. It translates to CASSLDRLRGYGYTF.

V usage is TRBV19 and J usage is TRBJ1-2; 7 bases are a match to TRBD1. With V trimmed by 6 bases and J by 4 bases, 8 bases remained unmatched. This CDR3 has 14 amino acids. Germline assignment: CDR1 LNHDA and CDR2 SQIVND (reference sequence). CDR3 coding DNA: TGTGCCAGTAGCATCCGACAGGGACCCTATGGCTACACCTTC. Residues: CASSIRQGPYGYTF.

The chain combines TRBV29-1 with TRBJ2-1, with D maybe TRBD2 (6 bases). Trimming left V 4 bases short and J 0 bases short, with 16 bases between. The CDR3 loop spans 16 amino acids. CDR1 is SQVTM and CDR2 is ANQGSEA in the germline V gene. CDR3 sequence (DNA): TGCAGCGTTGCAGTGCCAGCGGGTAGCTCCTACAATGAGCAGTTCTTC. The encoded protein is CSVAVPAGSSYNEQFF.

The CDR3 protein is CASSLINEKLFF. CDR3 DNA sequence: TGTGCCAGCAGCCTAATTAATGAAAAACTGTTTTTT. This rearrangement joins TRBV7-2 to TRBJ1-4; D is unresolved. V was clipped by 5 bases and J by 4 bases, with 5 bases between them. Germline CDR1 and CDR2: SGHTA and FQGNSA. The CDR3 runs 12 residues.

This clone was recorded once. The V gene is TRBV30, the J gene TRBJ1-2, with D perhaps matching TRBD1 (5 bases). The germline V gene encodes CDR1 GTSNPN and CDR2 SVGIG (reference sequence). The length of the CDR3 is 14 residues. With 3 bases removed from V and 4 bases from J, the gap between germline ends came to 15 bases. CDR3: CAWRGGESFYGYTF. In DNA, the CDR3 is TGTGCCTGGAGGGGGGGGGAATCGTTCTATGGCTACACCTTC.

The chain carries TRBV7-9 and TRBJ2-3; D is ambiguous. Germline-derived CDR1 and CDR2 are SEHNR and FQNEAQ (reference sequence). CDR3 length equals 12 residues. V was pared by 3 bases and J by 13 bases, with 14 bases between. The CDR3: CASSFDGLTEYF. DNA for the CDR3: TGTGCCAGCAGCTTCGATGGTCTGACTGAGTATTTT.

The chain uses TRBV29-1 and TRBJ2-3; TRBD2 matches 13 bases. J gave up 4 bases and V 4 bases, and 2 bases lay outside the gene matches. Germline values: CDR1 SQVTM, CDR2 ANQGSEA. The CDR3 totals 14 residues. The CDR3 spells CSVAGTSGADTQYF. DNA of the CDR3: TGCAGCGTTGCGGGGACTAGCGGGGCAGATACGCAGTATTTT.

This clone was detected a few times. V usage is TRBV7-2 and J usage is TRBJ1-5, with a possible D match to TRBD1 (5 bases). V was clipped by 4 bases and J by 4 bases, with 8 bases between them. This CDR3 contains 13 residues. Per the germline V gene, CDR1 is SGHTA and CDR2 is FQGNSA. CDR3 sequence: CASSSRGNQPQHF. The CDR3 nucleotides are TGTGCCAGCAGCTCGCGGGGGAATCAGCCCCAGCATTTT.

V is TRBV18 and J is TRBJ2-3, with 7 bases identical to TRBD1. The germline gives CDR1 KGHSH, CDR2 LQKENI. The CDR3 contains 15 residues. V shed 3 bases, J shed 1 base, and the junction held 4 bases outside the gene matches. CDR3 DNA sequence: TGTGCCAGCTCACCTCCGGGACAGCGCACAGATACGCAGTATTTT. This gives the protein CASSPPGQRTDTQYF.

This sequence joins TRBV7-2 and TRBJ1-1; D is uncertain. The CDR3 is made up of 13 amino acids. The germline V and J ends were trimmed by 5 bases and 3 bases, with 10 bases remaining between them. CDR1 and CDR2 from the germline V gene are SGHTA and FQGNSA. The CDR3 DNA follows: TGTGCCAGCAGCACGCAGGCCCACACTGAAGCTTTCTTT. Protein sequence: CASSTQAHTEAFF.

This clone is labeled as medium-sized. The chain has TRBV6-5 and TRBJ2-5; 13 bases map to TRBD2. There are 15 residues in the CDR3. V lost 6 bases, J lost 4 bases, and 5 bases stayed unmatched. The V gene's germline CDR1 is MNHEY and CDR2 SVGAGI. The CDR3 coding sequence is TGTGCCAGCAGGACAGGACTAGCGGGAGCAGAGACCCAGTACTTC. Protein: CASRTGLAGAETQYF.

The chain employs TRBV6-2 or TRBV6-3 and TRBJ2-5, with TRBD1 matching over 8 bases. The CDR3 contains 16 residues. Germline-derived CDR1 and CDR2 are MNHEY and SVGEGT. The V segment lost 6 bases and the J segment 3 bases; nucleotides outside the gene matches: 12. CDR3 region: CASSPVFWTGKETQYF. As DNA, the CDR3 is TGTGCCAGCAGCCCGGTTTTTTGGACAGGGAAAGAGACCCAGTACTTC.